The clone carrying this T cell receptor (beta chain) was picked up one time. The sample belongs to a study of blood T cells in healthy people across ages. Per sample, at least 5 micrograms of total RNA were extracted. The CDR3 covers 16 residues. Germline V gives CDR1 DFQATT, CDR2 SNEGSKA (reference sequence). The trim removed 5 bases at V and 2 bases at J, leaving 14 bases unmatched. The second PCR ran roughly 6 to 12 cycles with a sample-barcoded 5' primer and J-beta primers. Via MiXCR, TCRdb re-called the 5' RACE reads, giving one row per CDR3 protein. The data contain about 680,000 distinct CDR3 sequences, 49% of them seen just once; the ten biggest clones take up approximately 32%.

This receptor was identified in an older woman in good health. V is TRBV20-1 and J is TRBJ2-5; 7 bases fit TRBD1. What was sequenced was blood. CDR3 residues: CSAPSPRTGSQETQYF. The CDR3 DNA reads TGCAGTGCTCCGTCTCCGAGGACAGGATCACAAGAGACCCAGTACTTC.